A single T cell receptor beta chain is shown here with its context. This clonotype was seen repeatedly, ten times or more. Its binding antigen is unknown. Base-call qualities are not available, and no considerably larger clone is one nucleotide away. The protocol used for the library was 5' RACE. This sample was sequenced with a NextSeq 500. To correct for sequencing error and PCR bias, the TCR library protocol tagged individual cDNA molecules with unique molecular identifiers. Both TCR alpha and beta chains were sequenced, and tight co-correlation was observed between alpha and beta sequence abundances in each sample. The authors processed their data as follows. Decombinator V4 was used to perform V gene, J gene and CDR3 annotation of TCR sequences. TCRs were defined as expanded if a significant change between any two time points was detected under a Poisson model with p below 0.0001. TCR abundances were normalised to the total number of TCRs sequenced per sample and were expressed as counts per million. MAIT TCRs were defined by TRAV1-2 paired with TRAJ12, TRAJ20 or TRAJ33, and iNKT TCRs by TRAV10 paired with TRAJ18. A search of VDJdb, accessed on 1 November 2021, was run for TCRs annotated to CMV, EBV and SARS-CoV-2, with TCRs annotated for multiple antigens excluded. Through fastp at Q25 and MiXCR, TCRdb rebuilt clones from the public reads, retaining in-frame beta chains. Merged by CDR3 protein, the rows form single entries marked with the most common genes and DNA. TCRdb's processing, not the authors' own work, is the source of the V and J calls. The sample table records 30,000 to 40,000 distinct CDR3 sequences; about 4.5% of these occur just once. The ten largest clones capture around 15% of the sample.

The data stem from a study of early T cells in non-severe SARS-CoV-2 infection (dated by TCRdb to about 2021). With respect to the entire study: Because TCR sequencing relied on bulk RNA taken from unsorted whole blood, pairing of alpha and beta chains was not possible. What the authors observed across the whole study: VDJdb matching was skewed toward anti-spike CD8 responses and likely underestimated virus-specific expansions, missing private and CD4 specificities.

V is cut back by 6 bases and J by 0 bases, with 1 base in the junction unmatched. The germline V gene gives CDR1 as ENHRY and CDR2 as SYGVKD. The CDR3 holds 13 amino acids from the cysteine to the phenylalanine. Kept here is only the CDR3 DNA, which spans 39 bases and is read in frame from base 1. The study was a case-control design nested within a healthcare worker cohort in London, UK, with weekly nasopharyngeal swab PCR tests and blood sampling. Healthcare workers were recruited between 23 and 31 March 2020, during the week of the UK lockdown, and were followed weekly for up to roughly 16 weeks. The clonotype originates from an adult who was a healthcare worker with PCR-confirmed SARS-CoV-2 infection or an uninfected control (not recorded which). The chain is made from TRBV10-3 and TRBJ2-5; a stretch of 7 junction bases matches TRBD1. Input material: whole blood. Read as DNA, the sequence is TGTGCCATCAGGGACAGGAACCAAGAGACCCAGTACTTC. The encoded protein is CAIRDRNQETQYF.